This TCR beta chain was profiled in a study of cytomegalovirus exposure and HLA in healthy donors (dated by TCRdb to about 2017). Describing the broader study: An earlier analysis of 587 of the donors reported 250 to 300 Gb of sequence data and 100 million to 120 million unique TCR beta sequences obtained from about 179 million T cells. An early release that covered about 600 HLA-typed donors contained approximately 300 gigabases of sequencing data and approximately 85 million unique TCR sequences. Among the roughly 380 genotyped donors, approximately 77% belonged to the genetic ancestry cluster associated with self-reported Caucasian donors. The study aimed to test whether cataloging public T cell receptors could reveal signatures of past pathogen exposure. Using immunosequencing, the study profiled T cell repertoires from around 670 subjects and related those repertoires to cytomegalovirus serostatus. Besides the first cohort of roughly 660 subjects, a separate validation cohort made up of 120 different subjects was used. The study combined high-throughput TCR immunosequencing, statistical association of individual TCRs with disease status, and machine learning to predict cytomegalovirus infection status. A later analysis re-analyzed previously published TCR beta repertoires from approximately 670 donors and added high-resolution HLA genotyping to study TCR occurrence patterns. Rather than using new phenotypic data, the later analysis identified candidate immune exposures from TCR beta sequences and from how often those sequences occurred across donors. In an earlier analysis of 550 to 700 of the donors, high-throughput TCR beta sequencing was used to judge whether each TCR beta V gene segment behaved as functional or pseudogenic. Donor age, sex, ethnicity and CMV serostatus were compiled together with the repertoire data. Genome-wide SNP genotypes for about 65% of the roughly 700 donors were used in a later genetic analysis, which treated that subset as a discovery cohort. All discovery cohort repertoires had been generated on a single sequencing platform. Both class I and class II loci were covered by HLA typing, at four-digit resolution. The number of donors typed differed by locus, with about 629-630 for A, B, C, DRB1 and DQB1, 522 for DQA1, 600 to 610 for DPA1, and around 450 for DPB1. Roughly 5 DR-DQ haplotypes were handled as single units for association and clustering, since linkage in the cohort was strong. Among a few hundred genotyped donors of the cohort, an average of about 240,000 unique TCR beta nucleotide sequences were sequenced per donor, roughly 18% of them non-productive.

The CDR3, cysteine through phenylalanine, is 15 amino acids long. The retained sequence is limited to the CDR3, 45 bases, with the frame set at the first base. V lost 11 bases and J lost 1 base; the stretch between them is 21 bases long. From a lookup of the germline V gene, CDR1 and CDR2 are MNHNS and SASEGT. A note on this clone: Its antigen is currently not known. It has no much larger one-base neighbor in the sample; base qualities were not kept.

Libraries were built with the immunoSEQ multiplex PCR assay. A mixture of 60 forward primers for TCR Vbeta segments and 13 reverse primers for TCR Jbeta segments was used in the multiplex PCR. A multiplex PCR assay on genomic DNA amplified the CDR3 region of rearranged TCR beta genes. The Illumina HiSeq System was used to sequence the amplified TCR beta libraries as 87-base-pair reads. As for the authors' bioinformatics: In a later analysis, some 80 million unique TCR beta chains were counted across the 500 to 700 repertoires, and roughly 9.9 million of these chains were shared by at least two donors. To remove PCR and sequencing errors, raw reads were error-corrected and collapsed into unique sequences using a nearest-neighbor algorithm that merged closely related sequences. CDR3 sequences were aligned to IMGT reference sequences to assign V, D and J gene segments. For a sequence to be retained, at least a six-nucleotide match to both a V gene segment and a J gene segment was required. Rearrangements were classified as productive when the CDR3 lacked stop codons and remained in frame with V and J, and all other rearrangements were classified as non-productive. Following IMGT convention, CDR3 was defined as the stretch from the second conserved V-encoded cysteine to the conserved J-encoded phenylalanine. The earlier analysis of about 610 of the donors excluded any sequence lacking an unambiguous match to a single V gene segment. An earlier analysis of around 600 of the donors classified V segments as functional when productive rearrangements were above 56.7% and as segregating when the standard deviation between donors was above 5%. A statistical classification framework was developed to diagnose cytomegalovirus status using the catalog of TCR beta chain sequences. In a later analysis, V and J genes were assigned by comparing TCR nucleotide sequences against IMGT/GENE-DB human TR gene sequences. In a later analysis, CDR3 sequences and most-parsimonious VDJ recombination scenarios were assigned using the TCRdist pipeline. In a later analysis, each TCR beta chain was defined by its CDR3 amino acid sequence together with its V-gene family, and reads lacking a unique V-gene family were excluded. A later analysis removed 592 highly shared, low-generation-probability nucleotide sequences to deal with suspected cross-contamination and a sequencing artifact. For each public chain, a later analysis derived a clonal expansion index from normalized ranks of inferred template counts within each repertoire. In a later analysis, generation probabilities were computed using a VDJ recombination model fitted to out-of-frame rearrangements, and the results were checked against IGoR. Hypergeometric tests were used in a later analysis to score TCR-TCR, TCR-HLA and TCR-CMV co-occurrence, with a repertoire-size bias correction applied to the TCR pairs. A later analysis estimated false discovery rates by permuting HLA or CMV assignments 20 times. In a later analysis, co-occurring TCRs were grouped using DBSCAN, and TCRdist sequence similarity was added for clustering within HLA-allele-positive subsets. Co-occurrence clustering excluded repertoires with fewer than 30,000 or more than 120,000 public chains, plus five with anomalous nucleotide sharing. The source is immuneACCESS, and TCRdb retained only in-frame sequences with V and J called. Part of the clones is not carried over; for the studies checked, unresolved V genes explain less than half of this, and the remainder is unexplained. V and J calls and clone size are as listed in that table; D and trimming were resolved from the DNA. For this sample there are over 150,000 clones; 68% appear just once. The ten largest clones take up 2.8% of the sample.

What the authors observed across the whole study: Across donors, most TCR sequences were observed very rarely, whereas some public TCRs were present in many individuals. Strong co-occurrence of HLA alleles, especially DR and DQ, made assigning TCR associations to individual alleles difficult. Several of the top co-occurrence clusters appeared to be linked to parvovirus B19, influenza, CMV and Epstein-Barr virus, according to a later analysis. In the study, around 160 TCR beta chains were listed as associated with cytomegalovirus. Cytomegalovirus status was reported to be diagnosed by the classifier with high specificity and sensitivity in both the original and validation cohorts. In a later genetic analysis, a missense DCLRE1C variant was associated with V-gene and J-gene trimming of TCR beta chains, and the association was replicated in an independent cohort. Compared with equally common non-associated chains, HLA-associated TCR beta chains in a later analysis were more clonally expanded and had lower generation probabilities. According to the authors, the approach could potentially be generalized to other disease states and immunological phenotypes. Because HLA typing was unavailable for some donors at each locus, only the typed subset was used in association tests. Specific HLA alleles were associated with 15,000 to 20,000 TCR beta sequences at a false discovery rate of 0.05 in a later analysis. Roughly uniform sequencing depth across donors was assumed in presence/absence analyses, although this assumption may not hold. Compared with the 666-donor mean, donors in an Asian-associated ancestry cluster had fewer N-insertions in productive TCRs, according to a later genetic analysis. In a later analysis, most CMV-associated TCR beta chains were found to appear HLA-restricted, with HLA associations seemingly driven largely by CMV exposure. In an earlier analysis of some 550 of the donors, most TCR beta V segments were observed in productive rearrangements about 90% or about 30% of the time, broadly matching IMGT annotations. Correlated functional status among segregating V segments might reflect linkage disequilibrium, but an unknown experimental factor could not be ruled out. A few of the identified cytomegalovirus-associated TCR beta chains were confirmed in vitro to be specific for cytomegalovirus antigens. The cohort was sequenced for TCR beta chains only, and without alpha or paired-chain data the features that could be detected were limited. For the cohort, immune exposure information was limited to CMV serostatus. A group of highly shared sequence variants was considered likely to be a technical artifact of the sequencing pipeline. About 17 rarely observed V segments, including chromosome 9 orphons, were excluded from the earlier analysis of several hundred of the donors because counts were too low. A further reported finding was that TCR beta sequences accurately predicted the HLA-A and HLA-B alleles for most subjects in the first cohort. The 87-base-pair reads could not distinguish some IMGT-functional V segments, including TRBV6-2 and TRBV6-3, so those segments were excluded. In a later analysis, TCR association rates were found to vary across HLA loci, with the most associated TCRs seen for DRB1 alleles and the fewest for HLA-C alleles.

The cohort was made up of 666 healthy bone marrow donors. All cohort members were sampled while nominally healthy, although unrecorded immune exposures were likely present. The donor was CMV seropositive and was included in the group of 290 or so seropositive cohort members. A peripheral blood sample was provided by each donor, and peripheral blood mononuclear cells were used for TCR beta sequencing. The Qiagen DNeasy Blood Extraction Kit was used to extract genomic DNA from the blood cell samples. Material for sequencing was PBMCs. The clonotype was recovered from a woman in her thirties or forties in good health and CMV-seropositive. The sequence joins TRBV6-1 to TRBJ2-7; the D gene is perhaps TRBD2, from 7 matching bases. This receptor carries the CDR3 CALESGGGYSYEQYF. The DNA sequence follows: TGTGCCCTGGAATCCGGCGGGGGCTATTCCTACGAGCAGTACTTC.